One and the same sample provided the 27 T cell receptor beta chains below, sequenced in a study of blood T cell repertoires in COVID-19. The table came from immunoSEQ multiplex PCR; TCRdb's copy has only in-frame clones and leaves some out. The data show roughly 130,000 clones, 70% to 85% seen once. Material for sequencing was peripheral blood. The receptors come from a woman between 55 and 75 years old with acute or convalescent COVID-19.

This chain connects TRBV7-9 to TRBJ1-2, with 10 bases aligning to TRBD1. With V trimmed by 5 bases and J by 6 bases, 12 bases remained unmatched. CDR3 length: 16 amino acids. Germline CDR1 SEHNR, CDR2 FQNEAQ (reference sequence). CDR3 protein: CASSARGGTGVNGYTF. CDR3 coding DNA: TGTGCCAGCAGCGCCAGGGGTGGGACAGGGGTGAATGGCTACACCTTC.

This chain uses TRBV19 with TRBJ2-5, with unresolved D. V was trimmed by 6 bases and J by 2 bases, leaving 13 bases between them. Germline values: CDR1 LNHDA, CDR2 SQIVND (reference sequence). This CDR3 spans 14 amino acids. The CDR3 loop reads CASSITPTQETQYF. In DNA form, the CDR3 reads TGTGCCAGTAGCATAACACCGACTCAAGAGACCCAGTACTTC.

V and J are TRBV29-1 and TRBJ1-2; D is unclear. The V end was cut by 4 bases, the J end by 7 bases, with 13 bases between. Germline V CDR1 and CDR2: SQVTM, ANQGSEA. The CDR3 consists of 12 residues. CDR3 in amino acids: CSVGGGYLGYTF. The CDR3 DNA is TGCAGCGTTGGAGGCGGGTATCTTGGCTACACCTTC. Full variable domain (rest looked up from reference TRBV29-1 and TRBJ1-2): SAVISQKPSRDICQRGTSLTIQCQVDSQVTMMFWYRQQPGQSLTLIATANQGSEATYESGFVIDKFPISRPNLTFSTLTVSNMSPEDSSIYLCSVGGGYLGYTFGSGTRLTVV.

The gene calls are TRBV5-6 and TRBJ2-3; 15 nucleotides match TRBD2. The V gene end was trimmed by 0 bases and the J gene end by 7 bases; junction bases not matched to a gene: 3. Germline CDR1 and CDR2: SGHDT and YYEEEE. The CDR3 consists of 16 residues. The CDR3 sequence: CASSLAGLAGGYTQYF. CDR3 DNA: TGTGCCAGCAGCTTGGCGGGACTAGCGGGGGGCTATACGCAGTATTTT.

The chain combines TRBV11-2 with TRBJ1-2, with TRBD1 matching over 9 bases. CDR1 and CDR2 (germline): SGHAT, FQNNGV. J gave up 3 bases and V 5 bases, and 4 bases lay outside the gene matches. This CDR3 has 14 residues. The DNA of the CDR3 is TGTGCCAGCAGCCGGGGACAGGGAGACTATGGCTACACCTTC. Encoded protein: CASSRGQGDYGYTF. Combining the CDR3 with reference TRBV11-2 and TRBJ1-2 gives the whole variable domain EAGVAQSPRYKIIEKRQSVAFWCNPISGHATLYWYQQILGQGPKLLIQFQNNGVVDDSQLPKDRFSAERLKGVDSTLKIQPAKLEDSAVYLCASSRGQGDYGYTFGSGTRLTVV.

This rearrangement joins TRBV15 to TRBJ1-4; D possibly corresponds to TRBD1 (6 bases). This CDR3 has 14 residues. The germline V and J ends were trimmed by 0 bases and 4 bases, with 6 bases remaining between them. Per germline, CDR1 LNHNV and CDR2 YYDKDF (reference sequence). The CDR3 nucleotides read TGTGCCACCAGCAGAGACAGGGGTAATGAAAAACTGTTTTTT. Its translation is CATSRDRGNEKLFF.

In its sample, this clone was seen a few times. The V gene is TRBV30, the J gene TRBJ1-1; D remains ambiguous. CDR1 and CDR2 from the germline V gene are GTSNPN and SVGIG (reference sequence). The CDR3 consists of 13 residues. V was cut by 2 bases and J by 4 bases, with 11 bases left in between. CDR3 bases: TGTGCCTGGAGTTCGGGGTCCCCCACTGAAGCTTTCTTT. Translating it yields CAWSSGSPTEAFF.

The rearrangement links TRBV3-1 (or the pseudogene TRBV3-2) to TRBJ1-2; perhaps TRBD1 as D (5 bases). The germline gives CDR1 LGHDT, CDR2 YNNKEL (reference sequence). V lost 1 base to trimming and J lost 7 bases, with 7 bases between them. The length of the CDR3 is 12 residues. In DNA form, the CDR3 reads TGTGCCAGCAGCCAAGGGGGGGTTGGCTACACCTTC. Protein: CASSQGGVGYTF.

The chain uses TRBV10-3 and TRBJ1-2, with 10 bases lining up with TRBD1. Trimming at V came to 9 bases and at J to 8 bases, leaving 12 bases not matched to a gene. CDR1 ENHRY and CDR2 SYGVKD come from the germline V gene. The CDR3 loop spans 14 amino acids. The DNA for the CDR3 is TGTGCCATAAAACCGGGACAGGGGATTGAAGGCTACACCTTC. Translating gives CAIKPGQGIEGYTF.

The rearrangement joins TRBV28 to TRBJ1-2; the match to TRBD1 covers 7 bases. Germline V gene sequence: CDR1 MDHEN, CDR2 SYDVKM. The CDR3 contains 12 residues. V shed 7 bases and J 8 bases; nucleotides not matched to a gene: 7. In nucleotides, the CDR3 is TGTGCCAGCACCGAGGGGGCGGGGGGCTACACCTTC. Its translation is CASTEGAGGYTF.

The rearrangement uses TRBV5-1 and TRBJ2-7; TRBD1 matches at 7 bases. J gave up 2 bases and V 3 bases, and 5 bases lay outside the gene matches. The CDR3 runs to 14 residues. CDR1 and CDR2 (germline): SGHRS, YFSETQ. The CDR3, as DNA: TGCGCCAGCAGCTCCGGGACAGAGCCCTACGAGCAGTACGTC. The encoded protein is CASSSGTEPYEQYV.

This clone was picked up one time. The chain joins TRBV6-6 to TRBJ1-2; D gene uncertain. V shed 2 bases and J shed 2 bases, with 12 bases lying between them. The germline gives CDR1 MNHNY, CDR2 SVGAGI (reference sequence). This CDR3 has 15 residues. CDR3 DNA sequence: TGTGCCAGCAGTTACCCTCCGGACTTCAACTATGGCTACACCTTC. Encoded protein: CASSYPPDFNYGYTF.

The chain recombines TRBV29-1 with TRBJ2-7; TRBD1 matches at 7 bases. There are 14 residues in the CDR3. The junction had 10 bases not matched to a gene; V was cut back by 6 bases and J by 2 bases. CDR1 is SQVTM and CDR2 is ANQGSEA in the germline V gene. The CDR3 region is CSVSTGMRTYEQYF. The CDR3 nucleotides are TGCAGCGTCTCGACAGGGATGAGAACCTACGAGCAGTACTTC.

The rearrangement uses TRBV9 and TRBJ2-3; D is undetermined. Germline CDR1 and CDR2: SGDLS and YYNGEE. CDR3 length equals 11 residues. Trimming took off 9 bases at V and 2 bases at J, with 7 bases between the two ends. The CDR3 DNA reads TGTGCCATTTCCTCCACAGATACGCAGTATTTT. Amino acids: CAISSTDTQYF. The variable domain in full, with the rest retrieved from reference TRBV9 and TRBJ2-3, is DSGVTQTPKHLITATGQRVTLRCSPRSGDLSVYWYQQSLDQGLQFLIQYYNGEERAKGNILERFSAQQFPDLHSELNLSSLELGDSALYFCAISSTDTQYFGPGTRLTVL.

The genes are TRBV7-2 and TRBJ2-1; 10 bases agree with TRBD1. This CDR3 spans 14 amino acids. The V gene's germline CDR1 is SGHTA and CDR2 FQGNSA. Trimming took 3 bases from V and 8 from J; bases not matched to a gene: 4. For the CDR3, the DNA is TGTGCCAGCAGCTTCGGACAGGGGGGATATGAGCAGTTCTTC. Translated, it gives CASSFGQGGYEQFF.

The rearrangement joins TRBV18 to TRBJ1-1; 7 bases are shared with TRBD1. The germline CDR1 and CDR2 sequences are KGHSH and LQKENI. This CDR3 contains 16 residues. The V gene end was trimmed by 3 bases and the J gene end by 0 bases; junction bases not matched to a gene: 7. The CDR3 DNA reads as TGTGCCAGCTCACCCAGACAGGGAGAAGTGAACACTGAAGCTTTCTTT. It is translated as CASSPRQGEVNTEAFF.

This sequence joins TRBV27 and TRBJ1-4; D remains unclear. V was pared by 9 bases and J by 4 bases, with 18 bases between. Germline-derived CDR1 and CDR2 are MNHEY and SMNVEV (reference sequence). The length of the CDR3 is 15 residues. DNA for the CDR3: TGTGCCAGTGCGAGAAACGGGGTCCTTAATGAAAAACTGTTTTTT. Translation: CASARNGVLNEKLFF.

This chain links TRBV6-5 with TRBJ2-7; perhaps TRBD1 as D (6 bases). Trimming cost V 2 bases and J 7 bases, with 15 bases left between them. The CDR3 covers 14 residues. The germline gives CDR1 MNHEY, CDR2 SVGAGI. The CDR3 loop is CASSYGPGQGEQYV. In DNA, the CDR3 is TGTGCCAGCAGTTACGGCCCTGGGCAGGGGGAGCAGTACGTC.

This clone has more than one count but fewer than ten. The genes are TRBV5-1 and TRBJ1-4, with 9 bases fitting TRBD1. V shed 2 bases and J 6 bases; nucleotides not matched to a gene: 2. From germline, CDR1 is SGHRS and CDR2 YFSETQ. The CDR3 is 14 residues long. The CDR3 protein is CASSLGQGYEKLFF. Here the CDR3 DNA reads TGCGCCAGCAGCTTAGGACAGGGGTATGAAAAACTGTTTTTT.

V gene TRBV19 combines with J gene TRBJ1-4; a weak D match, TRBD1 (5 bases). The length of the CDR3 is 17 residues. Germline V gives CDR1 LNHDA, CDR2 SQIVND (reference sequence). The V and J ends lost 6 bases and 3 bases respectively, with 20 bases between them. The CDR3 region is CASSRKNLQGPNEKLFF. CDR3 sequence (DNA): TGTGCCAGTAGCCGCAAAAACCTCCAGGGTCCTAATGAAAAACTGTTTTTT. Full variable domain (rest looked up from reference TRBV19 and TRBJ1-4): DGGITQSPKYLFRKEGQNVTLSCEQNLNHDAMYWYRQDPGQGLRLIYYSQIVNDFQKGDIAEGYSVSREKKESFPLTVTSAQKNPTAFYLCASSRKNLQGPNEKLFFGSGTQLSVL.

This clone was detected a few times. CDR3 loop: CASSSAAHETGRRYEQYF. DNA of the CDR3: TGTGCCAGCAGCTCGGCGGCACACGAGACAGGGCGAAGGTACGAGCAGTACTTC. The chain links TRBV11-3 to TRBJ2-7; 7 bases are a match to TRBD1. Trimming at V came to 4 bases and at J to 4 bases, leaving 19 bases not matched to a gene. Per the germline V gene, CDR1 is SGHNT and CDR2 is YENEEA. The CDR3 consists of 18 residues.

V gene TRBV5-4 combines with J gene TRBJ2-5; 8 bases are a match to TRBD2. The germline CDR1 and CDR2 sequences are SGHNT and YYREEE (reference sequence). After removal of 0 bases from V and 1 base from J, the junction contained 5 bases not matched to a gene. The length of the CDR3 is 16 residues. CDR3 in DNA: TGTGCCAGCAGCTTGGTGCCTAGCGGGCGCCAAGAGACCCAGTACTTC. Encoded protein: CASSLVPSGRQETQYF.

The chain recombines TRBV27 with TRBJ1-1; TRBD1 agrees at 9 bases. The CDR3 contains 15 residues. CDR1 is MNHEY and CDR2 is SMNVEV in the germline V gene (reference sequence). Trimming at V came to 0 bases and at J to 4 bases, leaving 3 bases not matched to a gene. The CDR3 DNA follows: TGTGCCAGCAGTTTATCAGGGGACAGGGTCACTGAAGCTTTCTTT. It specifies CASSLSGDRVTEAFF.

This chain joins TRBV9 and TRBJ2-4; D not certain. There are 15 residues in the CDR3. Germline CDR1 SGDLS, CDR2 YYNGEE. Trimming shortened V by 7 bases and J by 1 base, and 15 bases separated the two germline ends. The CDR3, as DNA: TGTGCCAGCTCGATAGGCCCTAGTGCCAAAAACATTCAGTACTTC. It is translated as CASSIGPSAKNIQYF.

This chain links TRBV29-1 with TRBJ1-2; D is undetermined. The CDR3 is 11 residues long. Trimming pared 6 bases from V and 0 bases from J, leaving 5 bases between. Germline V gene lookup returns CDR1 SQVTM and CDR2 ANQGSEA. CDR3 bases: TGCAGCGTCTCTGCTAACTATGGCTACACCTTC. Its protein product is CSVSANYGYTF.

Here the CDR3 DNA reads TGTGCCAGCAGCTTCCTCGGGACAGATGGCTACACCTTC. Residues: CASSFLGTDGYTF. The chain employs TRBV3-1 (or the pseudogene TRBV3-2) and TRBJ1-2; 7 nucleotides line up with TRBD1. V trimming: 5 bases; J trimming: 6 bases; junction bases outside the gene matches: 6. Germline loops: CDR1 LGHDT, CDR2 YNNKEL (reference sequence). The CDR3 length is 13 residues.

The DNA of the CDR3 is TGTGCCAGCAACGGTTTGGGCCAGAAGAACACTGAAGCTTTCTTT. Translating gives CASNGLGQKNTEAFF. J is TRBJ1-1 and V is TRBV25-1; no reliable D call. This CDR3 spans 15 amino acids. Per germline, CDR1 MGHDK and CDR2 SYGVNS. Trimming pared 7 bases from V and 1 base from J, leaving 16 bases between. Complete variable domain (other parts from reference TRBV25-1 and TRBJ1-1): EADIYQTPRYLVIGTGKKITLECSQTMGHDKMYWYQQDPGMELHLIHYSYGVNSTEKGDLSSESTVSRIRTEHFPLTLESARPSHTSQYLCASNGLGQKNTEAFFGQGTRLTVV.